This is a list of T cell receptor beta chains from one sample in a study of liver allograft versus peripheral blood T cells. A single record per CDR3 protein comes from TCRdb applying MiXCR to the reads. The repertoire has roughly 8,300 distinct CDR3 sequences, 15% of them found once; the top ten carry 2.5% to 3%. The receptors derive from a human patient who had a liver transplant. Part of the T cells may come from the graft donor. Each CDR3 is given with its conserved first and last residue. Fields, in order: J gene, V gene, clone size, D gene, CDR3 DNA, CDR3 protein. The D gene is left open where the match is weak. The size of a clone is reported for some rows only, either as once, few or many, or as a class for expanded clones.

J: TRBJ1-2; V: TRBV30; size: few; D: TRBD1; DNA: TGTGCCTGGAGTCCCCTTCGGACAGGGCGCGGCTATGGCTACACCTTC; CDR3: CAWSPLRTGRGYGYTF
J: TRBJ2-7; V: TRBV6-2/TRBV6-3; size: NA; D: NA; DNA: TGTGCCAGCAGCCCGGGACAAATCAACTACGAGCAGTACTTC; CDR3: CASSPGQINYEQYF
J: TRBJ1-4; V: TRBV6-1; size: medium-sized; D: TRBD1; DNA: TGTGCCAGCAGTGATAAAGGACAGGGAAGCAATGAAAAACTGTTTTTT; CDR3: CASSDKGQGSNEKLFF
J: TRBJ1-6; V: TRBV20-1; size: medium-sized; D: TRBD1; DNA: TGCAGTGCTGCTAAGGGCAGGGGGGATAATTCACCCCTCCACTTT; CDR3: CSAAKGRGDNSPLHF
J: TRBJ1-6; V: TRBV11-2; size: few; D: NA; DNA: TGTGCCAGCAGCCCGGGGTCGGGAAGCTCACCCCTCCACTTT; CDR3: CASSPGSGSSPLHF
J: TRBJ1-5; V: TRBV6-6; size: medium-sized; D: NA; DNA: TGTGCCAGCAGTTACGATCCCCAGCCCCAGCATTTT; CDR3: CASSYDPQPQHF
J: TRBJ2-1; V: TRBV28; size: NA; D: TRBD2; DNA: TGTGCCAGCAGTTTATGGACTAGCGGGGGTTACAATGAGCAGTTCTTC; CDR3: CASSLWTSGGYNEQFF
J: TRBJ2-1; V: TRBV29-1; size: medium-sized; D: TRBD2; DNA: TGCAGCGTTGTCGCTAGCGGGAGGGACGGGCACCGGGAGCAGTTCTTC; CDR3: CSVVASGRDGHREQFF
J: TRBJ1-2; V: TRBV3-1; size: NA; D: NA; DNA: TGTGCCAGCAGCCAAGGCTACGGCTACACCTTC; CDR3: CASSQGYGYTF
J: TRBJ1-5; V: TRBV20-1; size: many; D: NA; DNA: TGCAGTGCTGCTCCGAGGGCTGGTCAGCCCCAGCATTTT; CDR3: CSAAPRAGQPQHF
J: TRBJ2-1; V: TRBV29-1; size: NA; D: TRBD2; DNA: TGCAGCGGTAGCGGGAGGTACAATGAGCAGTTCTTC; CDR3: CSGSGRYNEQFF
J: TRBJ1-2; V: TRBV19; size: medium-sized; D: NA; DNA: TGTGCCAGTAGTATATGGACGGCCGGACCTCCGGGGGCTGGCTACACCTTC; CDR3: CASSIWTAGPPGAGYTF
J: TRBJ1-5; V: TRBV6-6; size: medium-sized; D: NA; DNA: TGTGCCAGCAGTTACTCGGCAGGGGAAGGTCAGCCCCAGCATTTT; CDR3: CASSYSAGEGQPQHF
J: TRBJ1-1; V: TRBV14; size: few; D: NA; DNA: TGTGCCAGCAGCCAAGGGAGGGGAGCTGAAGCTTTCTTT; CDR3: CASSQGRGAEAFF
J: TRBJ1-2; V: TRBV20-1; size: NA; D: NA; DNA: TGCAGTGCAAATCTGGGTGGCGGCTACACCTTC; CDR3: CSANLGGGYTF
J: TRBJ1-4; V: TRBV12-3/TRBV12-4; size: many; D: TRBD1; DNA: TGTGCCAGCACCCCACAGGGGAGGGGTGAAAAACTGTTTTTT; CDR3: CASTPQGRGEKLFF
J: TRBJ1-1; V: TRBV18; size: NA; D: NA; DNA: TGTACCAGCTCACCAAATCAGGGACGGGACACTGAAGCTTTCTTT; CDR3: CTSSPNQGRDTEAFF
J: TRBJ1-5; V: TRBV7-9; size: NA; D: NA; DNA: TGTGCCAGCAGCTTAGCGCACCCTCAGCCCCAGCATTTT; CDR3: CASSLAHPQPQHF
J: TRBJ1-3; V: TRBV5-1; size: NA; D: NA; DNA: TGCGCCAGCGCACCCGGGAACTCTGGAAACACCATATATTTT; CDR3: CASAPGNSGNTIYF
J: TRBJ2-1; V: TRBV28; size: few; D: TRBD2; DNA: TGTGCCAGCACCCGGGCGGTAGCGGGGCTTGGGCAGTTCTTC; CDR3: CASTRAVAGLGQFF
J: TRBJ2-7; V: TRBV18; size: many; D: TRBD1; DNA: TGTGCCAGCTCACCACCAAAAGGACAGGGTTCCTACGAGCAGTACTTC; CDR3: CASSPPKGQGSYEQYF
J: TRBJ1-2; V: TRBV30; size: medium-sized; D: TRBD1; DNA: TGTGCCGGGAGTCTTGAGGGGGCGCGGTATGGCTACACCTTC; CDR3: CAGSLEGARYGYTF
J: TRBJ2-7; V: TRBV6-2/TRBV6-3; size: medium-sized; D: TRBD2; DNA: TGTGCCAGCAGTTACAGGGGACTAGCGGGGGCCTACGAGCAGTACTTC; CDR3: CASSYRGLAGAYEQYF
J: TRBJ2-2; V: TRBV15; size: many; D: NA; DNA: TGTGCCACCAGCAGAGATATACTCACCTACGTCAGTCCTGGGGAGCTGTTTTTT; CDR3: CATSRDILTYVSPGELFF
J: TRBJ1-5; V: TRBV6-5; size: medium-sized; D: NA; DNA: TGTGCCAGCAGACTCCAGACCAATCAGCCCCAGCATTTT; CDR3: CASRLQTNQPQHF